This T cell receptor (beta chain) is drawn from a study of T-cell reconstitution after alpha-beta-depleted transplantation in children. The library targeted TCRbeta and was prepared with unique molecular identifiers. TCRdb reanalysed the PCR reads using MiXCR and keeps one entry per CDR3 protein. The sample gives about 160,000 distinct CDR3 sequences, around 10% of which show up once; roughly an eighth is in the top ten. The CDR3 runs 15 residues. The V gene end was trimmed by 3 bases and the J gene end by 9 bases; junction bases not matched to a gene: 3. CDR1 is MGHRA, CDR2 YSYEKL, per germline. Regarding the study as a whole: Among T cells one year after transplant, newly produced cells accounted for most counts and diversity. Some patients' high day-60 TCRbeta diversity was traced to surviving recipient T cells and thymic progenitors.

This clonotype was seen ten or more times. No antigen is known for it. The material sequenced was PBMCs, taken before TCRalphabeta/CD19-depleted stem cell transplant. The chain carries TRBV4-1 and TRBJ2-2, with 14 bases fitting TRBD2. The TCR sequence derives from a boy aged 2-15 years with acute myeloid leukemia, due to receive a stem cell transplant. CDR3 residues: CASSQRTSGRRELFF. For the CDR3, the DNA is TGCGCCAGCAGCCAGCGGACTAGCGGGAGGAGGGAGCTGTTTTTT.